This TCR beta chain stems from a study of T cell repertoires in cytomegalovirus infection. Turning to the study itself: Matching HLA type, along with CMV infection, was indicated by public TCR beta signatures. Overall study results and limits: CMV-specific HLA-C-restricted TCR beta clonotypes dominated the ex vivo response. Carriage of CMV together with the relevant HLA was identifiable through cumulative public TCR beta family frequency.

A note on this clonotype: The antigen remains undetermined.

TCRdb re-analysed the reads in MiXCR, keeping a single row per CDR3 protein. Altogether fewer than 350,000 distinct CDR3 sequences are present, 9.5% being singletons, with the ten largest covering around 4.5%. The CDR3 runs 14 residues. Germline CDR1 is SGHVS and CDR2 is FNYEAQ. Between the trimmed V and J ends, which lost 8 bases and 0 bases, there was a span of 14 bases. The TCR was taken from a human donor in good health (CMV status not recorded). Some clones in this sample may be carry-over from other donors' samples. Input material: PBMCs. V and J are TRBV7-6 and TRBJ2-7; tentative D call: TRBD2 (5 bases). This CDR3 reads CASGGYQTSYEQYF. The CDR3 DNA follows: TGTGCCAGCGGAGGATATCAAACCTCCTACGAGCAGTACTTC.